This TCR beta chain comes out of a study of blood T cell repertoires in COVID-19 (dated by TCRdb to the early 2020s). Looking at the study overall: The collaborator samples originated in the United States, Italy and Spain and spanned the acute and convalescent phases of COVID-19. The material from the prospective study consisted of cDNA or gDNA derived from T cells, B-cell-depleted T cells, or PBMCs. The dataset comprised deeply sampled blood TCRbeta repertoires from subjects exposed to, actively infected with, or recovered from COVID-19. The repertoires were released in a freely available public database intended as a resource for research on the immune response to SARS-CoV-2. Samples were obtained from the ongoing ImmuneRACE study (first 160 participants) and from 1,254 subjects provided by 6 global collaborators. Sample metadata almost always included a de-identified subject ID, COVID-19 status, age in years and sex. Where available, HLA class I and class II types were taken from metadata supplied by the sample provider and were not determined by assay-based typing.

TCRbeta CDR3 regions were amplified from genomic DNA by means of the immunoSEQ Assay, a bias-controlled multiplex PCR. The paper's data handling went like this. Nucleated cell counts per sample were estimated from amplification of reference gene primers within the assay. To quantify the absolute abundance of each unique TCRbeta CDR3 rearrangement, sequence reads were collapsed and filtered. For each sample, productive Simpson clonality was calculated as the square root of Simpson's diversity index across productive rearrangements. TCRdb retrieved this table from immuneACCESS and kept in-frame rearrangements only. Not all clones are present; in checked studies, unresolved V genes account for under half, and no reason is known for the remainder. V and J calls and clone size are copied from that table; D and trimming were computed from the DNA. The table for this sample lists 170,000 or so clones; roughly 87% of them were counted only once. Roughly 7% of the sample rests with the top ten.

Participants in the prospective study were enrolled through a virtual design, were aged about 18 to 90 years, and lived in approximately 24 United States geographic areas. To assign participants to cohorts, the prospective study relied on clinical history that participants themselves reported in a screening survey and a study questionnaire. Recovered participants in ImmuneRACE Cohort 3 were defined by two consecutive negative NP/OP PCR tests, clearance by a healthcare professional, or resolution of symptoms. Each participant in the prospective study had whole blood, serum and a nasopharyngeal or oropharyngeal swab collected by mobile phlebotomists. Additional blood draws and questionnaires over an approximately two-month period could optionally be provided by prospective study participants. Blood samples from the prospective study were shipped frozen or at room temperature prior to DNA extraction.

Note on this clone: No cognate antigen has been identified for it. There are no base qualities to consult, and no much larger clone falls within one base.

Overall results and qualifications from the work: The quantity of clinical and demographic metadata differed by source and by participant and was supplied without curation.

Here V drops 1 base and J drops 0 bases, and the junction holds 12 bases not matched to any gene. CDR1 and CDR2, per the germline V gene, are SGHTA and FQGTGA. Its CDR3 holds 20 amino acids, cysteine through phenylalanine. The kept DNA is CDR3 alone, 60 bases in frame from the first base. The sequence links TRBV7-3 to TRBJ2-3; 11 central bases correspond to TRBD2. Sample: PBMCs or T cells enriched from blood (not recorded which). This clonotype was obtained from a woman in her forties or fifties who had recovered from COVID-19. The nucleotides read TGTGCCAGCAGCTTAAGGCCTAGCGGGAGGTTAGGATCTAGCACAGATACGCAGTATTTT. Translation gives CASSLRPSGRLGSSTDTQYF.